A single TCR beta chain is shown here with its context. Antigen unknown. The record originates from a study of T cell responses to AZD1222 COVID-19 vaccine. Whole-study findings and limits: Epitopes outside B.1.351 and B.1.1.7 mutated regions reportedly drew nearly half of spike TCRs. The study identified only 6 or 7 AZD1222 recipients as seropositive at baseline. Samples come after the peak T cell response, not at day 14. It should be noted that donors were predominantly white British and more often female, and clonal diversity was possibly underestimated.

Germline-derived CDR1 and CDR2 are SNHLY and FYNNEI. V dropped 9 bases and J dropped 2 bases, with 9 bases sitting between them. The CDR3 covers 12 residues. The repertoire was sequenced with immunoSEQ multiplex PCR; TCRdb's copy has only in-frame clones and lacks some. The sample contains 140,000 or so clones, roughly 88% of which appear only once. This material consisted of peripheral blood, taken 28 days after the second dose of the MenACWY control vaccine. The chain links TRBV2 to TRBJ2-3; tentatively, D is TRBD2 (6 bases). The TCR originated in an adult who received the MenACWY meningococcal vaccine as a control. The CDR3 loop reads CASSGDTDTQYF. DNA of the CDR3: TGTGCCAGTAGCGGAGACACAGATACGCAGTATTTT.